This is a list of T cell receptor beta chains from one sample in a study of neurological immune-mediated disorders. MiXCR, applied by TCRdb to the 5' RACE reads, yields one record per CDR3 protein. The top ten clones hold 25% to 30% of a sample with about 40,000 distinct CDR3 sequences, approximately 14% of them seen once. Material for sequencing was PBMCs. These receptor sequences come from a woman aged 50 to 60 with HTLV-1-associated myelopathy (HAM/TSP). CDR3s include the opening cysteine and the closing phenylalanine or tryptophan. Fields, in order: V gene, J gene, D gene, clone size, CDR3 protein, CDR3 DNA. A D gene is named only where the DNA matches it firmly. Expanded clones are given a class, and other clones once, few, many or no size at all.

V gene: TRBV20-1; J gene: TRBJ1-1; D gene: -; clone size: many; CDR3 protein: CSAERGGNTEAFF; CDR3 DNA: TGCAGTGCTGAGAGAGGCGGGAACACTGAAGCTTTCTTT
V gene: TRBV24-1; J gene: TRBJ2-2; D gene: TRBD2; clone size: once; CDR3 protein: CATGEGRYTRELSF; CDR3 DNA: TGTGCCACCGGGGAGGGCCGGTACACCAGGGAGCTGTCTTTT
V gene: TRBV9; J gene: TRBJ2-1; D gene: TRBD2; clone size: many; CDR3 protein: CASSVYSGLVDNEQFF; CDR3 DNA: TGTGCCAGCAGCGTATACTCGGGACTAGTGGACAATGAGCAGTTCTTC
V gene: TRBV24-1; J gene: TRBJ2-1; D gene: TRBD1; clone size: many; CDR3 protein: CATSGQGQSSYNEQFF; CDR3 DNA: TGTGCCACCAGTGGCCAGGGACAGAGCTCCTACAATGAGCAGTTCTTC
V gene: TRBV10-3; J gene: TRBJ1-5; D gene: -; clone size: many; CDR3 protein: CAISVGVDPNQPQHF; CDR3 DNA: TGTGCCATCAGTGTGGGGGTTGACCCCAATCAGCCCCAGCATTTT
V gene: TRBV25-1; J gene: TRBJ1-1; D gene: TRBD1; clone size: -; CDR3 protein: CARQGGAWTEAFF; CDR3 DNA: TGTGCCAGGCAAGGGGGCGCGTGGACTGAAGCTTTCTTT
V gene: TRBV6-6; J gene: TRBJ2-2; D gene: TRBD1; clone size: many; CDR3 protein: CAASRTGDTGELFF; CDR3 DNA: TGTGCCGCCTCCCGGACAGGCGACACCGGGGAGCTGTTTTTT
V gene: TRBV2; J gene: TRBJ1-2; D gene: -; clone size: -; CDR3 protein: CASSPDSFNDGYTF; CDR3 DNA: TGTGCCAGCAGTCCAGACAGCTTCAACGATGGCTACACCTTC
V gene: TRBV29-1; J gene: TRBJ2-1; D gene: -; clone size: many; CDR3 protein: CSVEDLTGSYNEQFF; CDR3 DNA: TGCAGCGTTGAAGATCTTACAGGCTCCTACAATGAGCAGTTCTTC
V gene: TRBV6-2/TRBV6-3; J gene: TRBJ2-5; D gene: -; clone size: many; CDR3 protein: CASSDGRGETQYF; CDR3 DNA: TGTGCCAGCAGCGACGGTAGGGGCGAGACCCAGTACTTC
V gene: TRBV7-2; J gene: TRBJ1-1; D gene: -; clone size: many; CDR3 protein: CASNGRVGNTEAFF; CDR3 DNA: TGTGCCAGCAATGGGCGGGTCGGGAACACTGAAGCTTTCTTT
V gene: TRBV6-5; J gene: TRBJ2-3; D gene: TRBD1; clone size: many; CDR3 protein: CASRRDRGGDTQYF; CDR3 DNA: TGTGCCAGCAGACGGGACAGGGGGGGGGATACGCAGTATTTT
V gene: TRBV19; J gene: TRBJ2-2; D gene: -; clone size: many; CDR3 protein: CASSIYGELFF; CDR3 DNA: TGTGCCAGTAGTATATACGGGGAGCTGTTTTTT
V gene: TRBV7-9; J gene: TRBJ2-5; D gene: -; clone size: -; CDR3 protein: CASSPGQGPRHF; CDR3 DNA: TGTGCCAGCAGCCCTGGGCAGGGACCTAGACACTTC
V gene: TRBV6-2/TRBV6-3; J gene: TRBJ1-5; D gene: -; clone size: many; CDR3 protein: CASTEDIASNQPQHF; CDR3 DNA: TGTGCCAGCACCGAGGACATAGCGAGCAATCAGCCCCAGCATTTT
V gene: TRBV3-1; J gene: TRBJ1-2; D gene: -; clone size: -; CDR3 protein: CASSQDPGHNYGYTF; CDR3 DNA: TGTGCCAGTAGCCAAGACCCGGGACATAACTATGGCTACACCTTC
V gene: TRBV20-1; J gene: TRBJ1-4; D gene: -; clone size: many; CDR3 protein: CSAWENEKLFF; CDR3 DNA: TGCAGTGCCTGGGAGAATGAAAAACTGTTTTTT
V gene: TRBV18; J gene: TRBJ1-2; D gene: TRBD1; clone size: many; CDR3 protein: CASSGAGGNYGYTF; CDR3 DNA: TGTGCCAGCTCCGGCGCAGGGGGTAACTATGGCTACACCTTC
V gene: TRBV7-9; J gene: TRBJ1-2; D gene: TRBD1; clone size: many; CDR3 protein: CASTPGTGGFGYTF; CDR3 DNA: TGTGCCAGCACCCCTGGGACAGGGGGCTTTGGCTACACCTTC
V gene: TRBV7-9; J gene: TRBJ1-2; D gene: -; clone size: few; CDR3 protein: CASSWGPEDGYTF; CDR3 DNA: TGTGCCAGCAGCTGGGGCCCAGAGGATGGCTACACCTTC
V gene: TRBV5-1; J gene: TRBJ2-3; D gene: TRBD1; clone size: many; CDR3 protein: CASSKLSGQGAGSTDTQYF; CDR3 DNA: TGCGCCAGCAGCAAACTCTCCGGACAGGGGGCAGGTAGCACAGATACGCAGTATTTT
V gene: TRBV7-9; J gene: TRBJ2-6; D gene: -; clone size: many; CDR3 protein: CASSQSGGSGANVLTF; CDR3 DNA: TGTGCCAGCAGCCAAAGTGGGGGGTCTGGGGCCAACGTCCTGACTTTC
V gene: TRBV18; J gene: TRBJ1-6; D gene: -; clone size: many; CDR3 protein: CASSSIGGDSPLHF; CDR3 DNA: TGTGCCAGCTCATCGATCGGAGGGGATTCACCCCTCCACTTT
V gene: TRBV7-2; J gene: TRBJ2-2; D gene: TRBD2; clone size: few; CDR3 protein: CASSSSGANTGELFF; CDR3 DNA: TGTGCCAGCAGCTCTAGCGGGGCCAACACCGGGGAGCTGTTTTTT
V gene: TRBV20-1; J gene: TRBJ2-1; D gene: TRBD2; clone size: -; CDR3 protein: CSARGLALMYEQFF; CDR3 DNA: TGCAGTGCTAGAGGACTAGCACTTATGTATGAGCAGTTCTTC
V gene: TRBV12-3/TRBV12-4; J gene: TRBJ1-4; D gene: -; clone size: many; CDR3 protein: CASSLRLKTNEKLFF; CDR3 DNA: TGTGCCAGCAGTCTCCGACTCAAAACTAATGAAAAACTGTTTTTT
V gene: TRBV7-2; J gene: TRBJ1-3; D gene: -; clone size: medium-sized; CDR3 protein: CASSFARGGGNTIYF; CDR3 DNA: TGTGCCAGCAGCTTTGCCCGAGGTGGAGGAAACACCATATATTTT
V gene: TRBV5-1; J gene: TRBJ2-7; D gene: TRBD1; clone size: many; CDR3 protein: CASSLEGTGYYEQYF; CDR3 DNA: TGCGCCAGCAGCTTGGAAGGGACAGGGTACTACGAGCAGTACTTC
V gene: TRBV5-6; J gene: TRBJ1-2; D gene: -; clone size: many; CDR3 protein: CASKFGYNYGYTF; CDR3 DNA: TGTGCCAGCAAGTTTGGGTATAACTATGGCTACACCTTC
V gene: TRBV5-1; J gene: TRBJ2-3; D gene: TRBD2; clone size: many; CDR3 protein: CASSLRGGPGDTQYF; CDR3 DNA: TGCGCCAGCAGCTTGCGGGGGGGACCTGGAGATACGCAGTATTTT
V gene: TRBV7-9; J gene: TRBJ2-7; D gene: TRBD1; clone size: many; CDR3 protein: CASSSRDRGHYEQYF; CDR3 DNA: TGTGCCAGCAGCTCCCGGGACAGGGGGCATTACGAGCAGTACTTC
V gene: TRBV20-1; J gene: TRBJ2-3; D gene: -; clone size: many; CDR3 protein: CSASEGADTQYF; CDR3 DNA: TGCAGTGCTAGTGAGGGCGCAGATACGCAGTATTTT
V gene: TRBV2; J gene: TRBJ2-5; D gene: TRBD1; clone size: many; CDR3 protein: CASSGTGAIQETQYF; CDR3 DNA: TGTGCCAGCAGTGGGACAGGGGCAATCCAAGAGACCCAGTACTTC
V gene: TRBV20-1; J gene: TRBJ1-5; D gene: -; clone size: many; CDR3 protein: CSARDGGSNQPQHF; CDR3 DNA: TGCAGTGCTAGAGACGGGGGGTCCAATCAGCCCCAGCATTTT
V gene: TRBV7-2; J gene: TRBJ1-1; D gene: -; clone size: many; CDR3 protein: CASSLGIMNTEAFF; CDR3 DNA: TGTGCCAGCAGCTTGGGGATTATGAACACTGAAGCTTTCTTT
V gene: TRBV6-4; J gene: TRBJ1-4; D gene: -; clone size: many; CDR3 protein: CASSVHQTNEKLFF; CDR3 DNA: TGTGCCAGCAGTGTTCACCAAACTAATGAAAAACTGTTTTTT
V gene: TRBV5-1; J gene: TRBJ2-3; D gene: TRBD2; clone size: medium-sized; CDR3 protein: CASSLSGTSPQDTQYF; CDR3 DNA: TGCGCCAGCAGCTTGTCCGGGACTAGCCCACAAGATACGCAGTATTTT
V gene: TRBV5-1; J gene: TRBJ1-6; D gene: -; clone size: many; CDR3 protein: CASSLAVTAKSPLHF; CDR3 DNA: TGCGCCAGCAGCTTGGCCGTGACAGCGAAGTCACCCCTCCACTTT
V gene: TRBV20-1; J gene: TRBJ2-1; D gene: TRBD2; clone size: -; CDR3 protein: CSASHQRGGQYNEQFF; CDR3 DNA: TGCAGTGCTAGCCACCAACGCGGGGGGCAATACAATGAGCAGTTCTTC
V gene: TRBV7-9; J gene: TRBJ2-7; D gene: -; clone size: many; CDR3 protein: CASTHGTRYEQYF; CDR3 DNA: TGTGCCAGCACCCACGGGACCAGATACGAGCAGTACTTC
V gene: TRBV3-1; J gene: TRBJ2-3; D gene: -; clone size: many; CDR3 protein: CASSQTMGSGTDTQYF; CDR3 DNA: TGTGCCAGCAGCCAGACTATGGGGAGCGGGACAGATACGCAGTATTTT
V gene: TRBV7-2; J gene: TRBJ2-1; D gene: -; clone size: many; CDR3 protein: CGPGDNEQFF; CDR3 DNA: TGTGGCCCCGGGGACAATGAGCAGTTCTTC